The 21 T cell receptor beta chains in this list originate from one sample, sequenced in a study of metastatic and nonmetastatic thyroid tumors. TCRdb redid the clone calls on the PCR reads using MiXCR. In the table there are about 27,000 clones, 10% to 15% of which are singletons. Patients were all untreated before their thyroid surgery. The sample consisted of blood. The receptor source for this set is a female donor with papillary thyroid cancer or a benign thyroid nodule (not recorded which). Some clones in this sample may be carry-over from other donors' samples.

This clone was counted at least ten times. V usage is TRBV15 and J usage is TRBJ2-5; TRBD1 might be the D (5 bases). Trimming removed 0 bases from V and 5 bases from J, with 10 bases in between. This CDR3 region has 14 residues. Germline V gene data show CDR1 as LNHNV and CDR2 as YYDKDF (reference sequence). CDR3 amino acids: CATSRDKGLETQYF. DNA of the CDR3: TGTGCCACCAGCAGAGATAAGGGGTTGGAGACCCAGTACTTC. Drawing the rest from reference TRBV15 and TRBJ2-5, the complete variable domain is DAMVIQNPRYQVTQFGKPVTLSCSQTLNHNVMYWYQQKSSQAPKLLFHYYDKDFNNEADTPDNFQSRRPNTSFCFLDIRSPGLGDTAMYLCATSRDKGLETQYFGPGTRLLVL.

This clone has a count of ten or more. The V and J genes are TRBV7-9 and TRBJ2-1; TRBD2 matches 9 bases. Trimming cost V 5 bases and J 0 bases; bases outside gene matches: 8. Germline V gives CDR1 SEHNR, CDR2 FQNEAQ (reference sequence). This CDR3 region has 17 residues. In DNA form, the CDR3 reads TGTGCCAGCAGCCAGGGTAGCGGGGGTAGCTCCTACAATGAGCAGTTCTTC. Translating it yields CASSQGSGGSSYNEQFF. Complete variable domain (other parts from reference TRBV7-9 and TRBJ2-1): DTGVSQNPRHKITKRGQNVTFRCDPISEHNRLYWYRQTLGQGPEFLTYFQNEAQLEKSRLLSDRFSAERPKGSFSTLEIQRTEQGDSAMYLCASSQGSGGSSYNEQFFGPGTRLTVL.

This clone has just one count. Relative to the germline gene, one junction end is altered; a read error may explain this. V is TRBV7-3 and J is TRBJ2-3, with D possibly being TRBD2 (5 bases). Germline V CDR1 and CDR2: SGHTA, FQGTGA. The CDR3 extends over 15 amino acids. In DNA form, the CDR3 reads TGTGCCAGCAGTAGGTTGGCGTCTAGCACAGATGCGCAGTATTTT. Protein: CASSRLASSTDAQYF.

This clone has a count of ten or more. This rearrangement joins TRBV4-3 to TRBJ1-2, with D perhaps matching TRBD1 (5 bases). The CDR3 spans 18 residues. V was pared by 1 base and J by 5 bases, with 23 bases between. Germline lookup yields CDR1 LGHNA and CDR2 YSLEER. CDR3 nucleotide sequence: TGCGCCAGCAGCCAAGGGGGCTTTGACCTAGGGAGGGGTTATGGCTACACCTTC. This translates into CASSQGGFDLGRGYGYTF.

In its sample, this clone was seen many times. Other nucleotide sequences from this sample produce the same CDR3. The chain couples TRBV6-1 to TRBJ2-1; D not certain. The CDR3 is 16 amino acids. Deletions cut 4 bases from V and 2 bases from J, with 15 bases between. The V gene's germline CDR1 is MNHNS and CDR2 SASEGT. Here the CDR3 DNA reads TGTGCCAGCAGTGGTACACGGGCGAGAGCCTACAATGAGCAGTTCTTC. Translated: CASSGTRARAYNEQFF.

The sample holds a few counts of this clone. The junction departs from the called germline gene at one end, perhaps through a read error. The V and J genes are TRBV3-1 and TRBJ1-1, with D uncertain. Germline V CDR1 and CDR2: LGHDT, YNNKEL (reference sequence). This CDR3 has 13 residues. CDR3 loop: CTSSQDPWGEAFF. Written as DNA, the CDR3 is TGTACCAGCAGCCAAGACCCTTGGGGTGAAGCTTTCTTT.

In this sample, this clone turned up many times. The CDR3 is CASSLMYNEQFF. The CDR3 nucleotides read TGTGCCAGCAGCTTGATGTACAATGAGCAGTTCTTC. The V and J genes are TRBV5-5 and TRBJ2-1, with D unclear. Germline V gives CDR1 SGHKS, CDR2 YYEKEE (reference sequence). The V gene lost 1 base and the J gene lost 4 bases, with 3 bases spanning the gap. The CDR3 covers 12 residues.

At least ten counts were recorded for this clone. The rearrangement uses TRBV6-1 and TRBJ2-1; 10 bases match TRBD2. CDR3 length: 15 amino acids. Losses at the gene ends were 7 bases for V and 5 bases for J; bases not matched to a gene: 8. The germline CDR1 and CDR2 sequences are MNHNS and SASEGT. The CDR3 sequence: CASTPWGTSDNEQFF. The CDR3 nucleotides are TGTGCCAGCACCCCCTGGGGGACTAGCGACAATGAGCAGTTCTTC.

This clone has a handful of counts. Possible read error: a much larger clone is one base away. Other DNA sequences in this sample translate to the same CDR3. The chain has TRBV29-1 and TRBJ2-1; D is possibly TRBD1 (6 bases). CDR1 and CDR2 from the germline V gene are SQVTM and ANQGSEA. This CDR3 has 14 amino acids. V dropped 5 bases and J dropped 4 bases, with 15 bases sitting between them. CDR3 DNA sequence: TGCAGCGTTAAACCCCCCGGGACATACAATGAGCAGTTCTTC. This sequence encodes CSVKPPGTYNEQFF.

This clone has ten or more counts. The chain combines TRBV27 with TRBJ2-2; D ambiguous. The V end was cut by 5 bases, the J end by 6 bases, with 7 bases between. In germline, CDR1 is MNHEY, CDR2 SMNVEV (reference sequence). CDR3 length: 12 amino acids. The CDR3 loop is CASSPSAGELFF. The CDR3 DNA reads TGTGCCAGCAGTCCCAGCGCCGGGGAGCTGTTTTTT.

Many counts were recorded for this clone. This sequence joins TRBV4-1 and TRBJ1-1; a weak D match, TRBD1 (6 bases). CDR3 length: 17 residues. V lost 2 bases and J lost 5, with 21 bases in between. Germline V gene data show CDR1 as MGHRA and CDR2 as YSYEKL. For the CDR3, the DNA is TGCGCCAGCAGCCAACCCCCGTCCTGGGAAAGGGGGACTGAAGCTTTCTTT. Encoded protein: CASSQPPSWERGTEAFF.

This clone was observed at least ten times. The rearrangement joins TRBV5-1 to TRBJ2-1; 11 nucleotides match TRBD2. The J segment lost 4 bases and the V segment lost 6 bases, leaving 9 bases of the junction unmatched. Germline assignment: CDR1 SGHRS and CDR2 YFSETQ. CDR3 length: 16 residues. CDR3 region: CASNPPGLADYNEQFF. The CDR3 nucleotides read TGCGCCAGCAACCCTCCGGGACTAGCGGATTACAATGAGCAGTTCTTC.

The chain uses TRBV3-1 and TRBJ2-7; maybe TRBD2 (5 bases). The CDR3 is 14 residues long. Trimming pared 1 base from V and 0 bases from J, leaving 7 bases between. Looked up from germline, CDR1 is LGHDT and CDR2 is YNNKEL (reference sequence). This chain's CDR3 is CASSQVGDSYEQYF. CDR3 bases: TGTGCCAGCAGCCAAGTCGGGGACTCCTACGAGCAGTACTTC.

Ten or more counts support this clone. V gene TRBV5-4 combines with J gene TRBJ2-1; 7 bases are shared with TRBD1. The germline CDR1 and CDR2 sequences are SGHNT and YYREEE (reference sequence). J gave up 6 bases and V 4 bases, and 7 bases lay outside the gene matches. This CDR3 is 14 amino acids long. CDR3 DNA sequence: TGTGCCAGCAGCCGGGACAGAGGAACCAATGAGCAGTTCTTC. It specifies CASSRDRGTNEQFF.

This clone was observed many times. This chain uses TRBV28 with TRBJ2-1; TRBD2 matches at 8 bases. The CDR3 consists of 11 residues. Per the germline V gene, CDR1 is MDHEN and CDR2 is SYDVKM. V shed 5 bases and J 16 bases; nucleotides not matched to a gene: 7. This chain's CDR3 is CASSPRGGLFF. The CDR3 nucleotides are TGTGCCAGCAGTCCCCGGGGGGGGCTTTTCTTC. The full variable domain, its missing parts supplied by reference TRBV28 and TRBJ2-1, is DVKVTQSSRYLVKRTGEKVFLECVQDMDHENMFWYRQDPGLGLRLIYFSYDVKMKEKGDIPEGYSVSREKKERFSLILESASTNQTSMYLCASSPRGGLFFGPGTRLTVL.

There are many counts of this clone. The rearrangement links TRBV4-3 to TRBJ2-2; D not resolved. The ends were cut back, 0 bases at V and 2 bases at J, with 13 bases in the middle. The CDR3 covers 17 residues. Germline V CDR1 and CDR2: LGHNA, YSLEER. This CDR3 reads CASSQDLGWPNTGELFF. The CDR3 DNA sequence: TGCGCCAGCAGCCAAGATCTGGGATGGCCAAACACCGGGGAGCTGTTTTTT.

Of note for this clone: This likely comes from a read error, as the CDR3 has no conserved phenylalanine or tryptophan at its end. J is TRBJ1-5 and V is TRBV28; 7 nucleotides align to TRBD1. The trim removed 5 bases at V and 0 bases at J, leaving 10 bases unmatched. Germline V CDR1 and CDR2: MDHEN, SYDVKM. CDR3 length equals 17 residues. CDR3 DNA: TGTGCCAGCAGTACCCACACAGGGGTCTATAGCAATCAGCCCCAGCATTCT. The encoded protein is CASSTHTGVYSNQPQHS.

This clone came up many times. The chain recombines TRBV4-2 with TRBJ2-7, with 7 nucleotides matching TRBD1. The CDR3 totals 18 residues. Germline CDR1 reads LGHNA; CDR2 reads YNFKEQ. Trimming took 0 bases from V and 1 from J; bases not matched to a gene: 12. CDR3 protein: CASSQDLPDREFSYEQYF. DNA of the CDR3: TGTGCCAGCAGCCAAGATCTGCCCGACAGGGAATTTTCCTACGAGCAGTACTTC.

This clone occurred many times. The CDR3 sequence: CASSGRLSGNTIYF. The CDR3 nucleotides read TGTGCCAGCAGCGGACGGCTCTCTGGAAACACCATATATTTT. The V and J genes are TRBV6-1 and TRBJ1-3; D gene unclear. V was trimmed by 6 bases and J by 0 bases, leaving 9 bases between them. This CDR3 region has 14 residues. The germline CDR1 and CDR2 sequences are MNHNS and SASEGT.

Comment on this clone: A read error may be the cause here, since a much bigger clone is one base away. The chain links TRBV27 to TRBJ1-1; unclear D gene. This CDR3 region has 15 residues. Germline assignment: CDR1 MNHEY and CDR2 SMNVEV (reference sequence). The germline V and J ends were trimmed by 7 bases and 5 bases, with 20 bases remaining between them. The CDR3 nucleotides read TGTGCCAGCAACTTGGATGGACCGAGCGGAACTGAAGCTTTCTTT. As protein: CASNLDGPSGTEAFF.

This clone was counted at least ten times. The chain couples TRBV6-1 to TRBJ1-6; no firm D call. CDR3 length: 14 residues. Germline V lookup: CDR1 MNHNS, CDR2 SASEGT. V was pared by 1 base and J by 11 bases, with 12 bases between. CDR3 DNA: TGTGCCAGCAGTGAAGAAGGGATGAGTCCACCCCTCCACTTT. Translated, it gives CASSEEGMSPPLHF.